This T cell receptor beta chain came from a study of HIV-infected children after antiretroviral therapy interruption. In this sample, this clonotype turned up many times. RNA-based 3' RACE libraries used unique molecular identifiers. TCRdb recomputed calls from the 3' RACE reads with MiXCR, one row per CDR3 protein. This table holds approximately 95,000 distinct CDR3 sequences, approximately 6.9% found once. Treatment denoted: PENTA 11 planned treatment interruption arm or continuous ART arm. Germline CDR1 reads SQVTM; CDR2 reads ANQGSEA. The CDR3 spans 11 residues. V was trimmed by 3 bases and J by 0 bases, leaving 2 bases between them.

The source is a pool of human donors with HIV. Material: CD45RA+ CD4+ T cells from PBMCs, pooled from several time points, obtained from a donor given antiretroviral therapy, either interrupted or continuous. Regarding subset: naive CD4+ CD45RA+ CD45RO- T cells. This sequence joins TRBV29-1 and TRBJ1-1; D is unresolved. In DNA form, the CDR3 reads TGCAGCGTTGAGATGAACACTGAAGCTTTCTTT. Encoded protein: CSVEMNTEAFF.